A selection of T cell receptor beta chains follows, all from one sample in a study of shared clonotypes between healthy human individuals. The data were produced by immunoSEQ multiplex PCR, yet TCRdb's version contains in-frame clones alone and is incomplete. The repertoire holds around 2,100,000 clones, about 95% seen once, with approximately 1.2% in the top ten. The material sequenced was naive CD8+ T cells sorted from blood. The receptors derive from a man younger than 35 in good health. The CDR3 runs from the conserved cysteine through the conserved F or W. D genes are given only for firm matches. Clone sizes are given selectively: once, few, many, or a class where the clone is expanded.

v_gene: TRBV27
j_gene: TRBJ1-6
abundance: once
len: 14
d_gene: -
CDR3nt: TGTGCCAGTAGTTCGTTCCTAGAGGATTCACCCCTCCACTTT
CDR3aa: CASSSFLEDSPLHF

v_gene: TRBV5-4
j_gene: TRBJ2-7
abundance: -
len: 13
d_gene: -
CDR3nt: TGTGCCAGCAGGTTCAGGGGATCTCCCGAGCAGTACTTC
CDR3aa: CASRFRGSPEQYF

v_gene: TRBV30
j_gene: TRBJ2-2
abundance: -
len: 14
d_gene: -
CDR3nt: TGTGCCTGGACCTGGAGCGGATGGGCCGGGGAGCTGTTTTTT
CDR3aa: CAWTWSGWAGELFF

v_gene: TRBV27
j_gene: TRBJ1-5
abundance: -
len: 14
d_gene: -
CDR3nt: TGTGCCAGCAGTTTTGGGGGGGAGACTCAGCCCCAGCATTTT
CDR3aa: CASSFGGETQPQHF

v_gene: TRBV4-3
j_gene: TRBJ2-2
abundance: -
len: 18
d_gene: -
CDR3nt: TGCGCCAGCAGCCAAGATCCGTGGGGGCCCACTAACACCGGGGAGCTGTTTTTT
CDR3aa: CASSQDPWGPTNTGELFF

v_gene: TRBV18
j_gene: TRBJ1-2
abundance: -
len: 12
d_gene: -
CDR3nt: TGTGCCAGCTCACCAGGGGAGGATGGCTACACCTTC
CDR3aa: CASSPGEDGYTF

v_gene: TRBV6-1
j_gene: TRBJ1-4
abundance: once
len: 17
d_gene: -
CDR3nt: TGTGCCAGCAGTGAAGGTCCAGGGTTAGTAGCTAATGAAAAACTGTTTTTT
CDR3aa: CASSEGPGLVANEKLFF

v_gene: TRBV28
j_gene: TRBJ1-5
abundance: -
len: 15
d_gene: -
CDR3nt: TGTGCCAGCAGTCTACTCGGGGTGGGCAATCAGCCCCAGCATTTT
CDR3aa: CASSLLGVGNQPQHF

v_gene: TRBV29-1
j_gene: TRBJ2-7
abundance: once
len: 14
d_gene: TRBD1
CDR3nt: TGCAGCGTTGAATCGGGACAGGCAACCTACGAGCAGTACTTC
CDR3aa: CSVESGQATYEQYF

v_gene: TRBV6-1
j_gene: TRBJ2-7
abundance: -
len: 13
d_gene: -
CDR3nt: TGTGCCAGCAGTGAAATAGTGACGGACGAGCAGTACTTC
CDR3aa: CASSEIVTDEQYF

v_gene: TRBV29-1
j_gene: TRBJ2-1
abundance: -
len: 14
d_gene: TRBD2
CDR3nt: TGCAGCGTACCGACTAGCGGGAGTTTGAATGAGCAGTTCTTC
CDR3aa: CSVPTSGSLNEQFF

v_gene: TRBV13
j_gene: TRBJ2-7
abundance: -
len: 12
d_gene: -
CDR3nt: TGTGCCAGCAGAGGGGACCGCCTCGAGCAGTACTTC
CDR3aa: CASRGDRLEQYF

v_gene: TRBV9
j_gene: TRBJ2-6
abundance: -
len: 17
d_gene: TRBD2
CDR3nt: TGTGCCAGCAGCGTAGTTAAAGGGGAGGGTGGGGCCAACGTCCTGACTTTC
CDR3aa: CASSVVKGEGGANVLTF

v_gene: TRBV19
j_gene: TRBJ2-7
abundance: -
len: 14
d_gene: TRBD2
CDR3nt: TGTGCCAGTAGTATGGGACTAGCTCCCTACGAGCAGTACTTC
CDR3aa: CASSMGLAPYEQYF

v_gene: TRBV14
j_gene: TRBJ2-7
abundance: -
len: 13
d_gene: TRBD1
CDR3nt: TGTGCCAGCAGCCCGGGACAGGGGGACGAGCAGTACTTC
CDR3aa: CASSPGQGDEQYF

v_gene: TRBV28
j_gene: TRBJ1-2
abundance: -
len: 16
d_gene: -
CDR3nt: TGTGCCAGCAGTCCACTAAAAGAGACAGCTAACTATGGCTACACCTTC
CDR3aa: CASSPLKETANYGYTF